This T cell receptor (beta chain) derives from a study of neurological immune-mediated disorders. 5'RACE generated cDNA with 10-nucleotide random UMIs. TCRdb analysed the 5' RACE reads with MiXCR anew, one entry per CDR3 protein. This table has roughly 60,000 distinct CDR3 sequences, roughly 9.7% appearing once. Noted time point: longitudinal time-point 2. By share of the sample, this clonotype is large. This CDR3 region has 13 residues. Trimming shortened V by 0 bases and J by 5 bases, and 8 bases separated the two germline ends. The V gene's germline CDR1 is MDHEN and CDR2 SYDVKM. The chain uses TRBV28 and TRBJ2-7; D might be TRBD1 (6 bases). Sample: PBMCs. The source of this sequence is a man aged 25-45 years in good health. CDR3 sequence reads: CASSLWQGNEQYF. The CDR3 region has the DNA TGTGCCAGCAGTTTATGGCAGGGGAACGAGCAGTACTTC. Based on the CDR3 plus reference TRBV28 and TRBJ2-7, the full variable domain is DVKVTQSSRYLVKRTGEKVFLECVQDMDHENMFWYRQDPGLGLRLIYFSYDVKMKEKGDIPEGYSVSREKKERFSLILESASTNQTSMYLCASSLWQGNEQYFGPGTRLTVT.